This T cell receptor (beta chain) was observed in a study of T-cell memory formation after mild COVID-19. At the level of the study: Most TCR clusters belonged to a single donor. Overall study results and limits: Prior to infection, memory already included some responding clones, suggesting cross-reactive memory joined.

With constant-segment primers, 5'RACE yielded cDNA libraries of TCR alpha and TCR beta that carried sample barcodes and UMIs. MiXCR, applied by TCRdb to the 5' RACE reads, yields one record per CDR3 protein. The sample has about 210,000 distinct CDR3 sequences, 27% seen once; the top ten hold about 10%. CDR3 length: 14 amino acids. Germline values: CDR1 SGHRS, CDR2 YFSETQ. V gave up 2 bases and J gave up 6 bases, with 15 bases separating them. A remark on this clonotype: Antigen: not known.

The V gene is TRBV5-1, the J gene TRBJ2-7, with D tentatively TRBD1 or TRBD2 (5 bases each). Specimen: PBMCs or a T cell subset sorted from them (not recorded which). The sequence came from an adult woman who had mild COVID-19 (a few samples of this study predate the infection). Cell type and time point are not known. In DNA, the CDR3 is TGCGCCAGCAGCTTTCGAGGGGACGCTGGCGAGCAGTACTTC. As protein: CASSFRGDAGEQYF.